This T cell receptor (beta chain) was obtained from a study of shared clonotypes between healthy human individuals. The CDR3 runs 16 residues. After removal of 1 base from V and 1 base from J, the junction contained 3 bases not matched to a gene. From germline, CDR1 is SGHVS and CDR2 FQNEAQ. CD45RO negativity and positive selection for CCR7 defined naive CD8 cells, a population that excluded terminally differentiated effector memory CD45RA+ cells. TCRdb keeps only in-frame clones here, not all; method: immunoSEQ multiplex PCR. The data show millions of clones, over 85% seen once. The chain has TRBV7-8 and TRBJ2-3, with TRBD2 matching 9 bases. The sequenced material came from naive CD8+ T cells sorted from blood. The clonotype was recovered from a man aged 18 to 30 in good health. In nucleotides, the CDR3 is TGTGCCAGCAGCTTAGGGCGGGAGGGGGGCACAGATACGCAGTATTTT. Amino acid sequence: CASSLGREGGTDTQYF. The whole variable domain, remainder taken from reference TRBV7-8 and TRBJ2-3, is GAGVSQSPRYKVAKRGQDVALRCDPISGHVSLFWYQQALGQGPEFLTYFQNEAQLDKSGLPSDRFFAERPEGSVSTLKIQRTQQEDSAVYLCASSLGREGGTDTQYFGPGTRLTVL.